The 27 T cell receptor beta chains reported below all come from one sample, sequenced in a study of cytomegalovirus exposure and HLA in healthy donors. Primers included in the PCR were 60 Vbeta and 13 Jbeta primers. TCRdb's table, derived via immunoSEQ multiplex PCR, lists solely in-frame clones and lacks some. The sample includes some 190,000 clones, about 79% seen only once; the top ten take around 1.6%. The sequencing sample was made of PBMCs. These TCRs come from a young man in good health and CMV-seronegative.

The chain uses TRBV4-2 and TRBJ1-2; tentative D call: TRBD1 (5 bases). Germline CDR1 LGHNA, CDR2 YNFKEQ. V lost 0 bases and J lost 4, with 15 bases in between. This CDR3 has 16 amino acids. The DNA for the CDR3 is TGTGCCAGCAGCCAAGAAACAGGAGAAAACCTCTATGGCTACACCTTC. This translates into CASSQETGENLYGYTF.

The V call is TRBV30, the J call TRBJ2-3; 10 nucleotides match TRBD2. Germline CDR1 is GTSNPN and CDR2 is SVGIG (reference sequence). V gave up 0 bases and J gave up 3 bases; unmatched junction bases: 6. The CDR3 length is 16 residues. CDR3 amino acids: CAWSVLGSGRTDTQYF. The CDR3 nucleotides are TGTGCCTGGAGTGTATTGGGTAGCGGGAGGACAGATACGCAGTATTTT. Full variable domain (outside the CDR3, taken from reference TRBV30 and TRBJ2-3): SQTIHQWPATLVQPVGSPLSLECTVEGTSNPNLYWYRQAAGRGLQLLFYSVGIGQISSEVPQNLSASRPQDRQFILSSKKLLLSDSGFYLCAWSVLGSGRTDTQYFGPGTRLTVL.

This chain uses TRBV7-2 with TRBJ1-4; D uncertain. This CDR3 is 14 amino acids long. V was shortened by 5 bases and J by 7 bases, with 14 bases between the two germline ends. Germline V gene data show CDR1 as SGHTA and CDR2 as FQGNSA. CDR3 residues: CASSQDTYFEKLFF. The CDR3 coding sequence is TGTGCCAGCAGCCAAGACACCTATTTTGAAAAACTGTTTTTT.

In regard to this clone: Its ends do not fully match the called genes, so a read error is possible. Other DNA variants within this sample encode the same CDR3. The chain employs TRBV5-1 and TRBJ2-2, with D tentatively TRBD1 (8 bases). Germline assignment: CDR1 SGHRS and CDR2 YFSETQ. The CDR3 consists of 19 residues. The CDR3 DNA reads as TGCGCCAGCAGCGGCCTCAGCGGGACAGGCGCCTTGAACACCGGGGAACTGTTTTTT. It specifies CASSGLSGTGALNTGELFF.

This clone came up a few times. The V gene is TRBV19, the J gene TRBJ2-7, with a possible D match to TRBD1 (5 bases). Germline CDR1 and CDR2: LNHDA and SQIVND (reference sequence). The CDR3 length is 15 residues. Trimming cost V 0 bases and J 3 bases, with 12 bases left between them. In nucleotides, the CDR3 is TGTGCCAGTAGTATAGACCGGACAACCAGCTACGAGCAGTACTTC. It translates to CASSIDRTTSYEQYF.

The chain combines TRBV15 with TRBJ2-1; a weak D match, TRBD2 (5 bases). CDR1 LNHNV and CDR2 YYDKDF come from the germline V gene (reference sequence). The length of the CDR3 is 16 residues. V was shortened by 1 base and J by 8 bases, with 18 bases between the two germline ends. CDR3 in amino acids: CATSRAKGLSGDEQFF. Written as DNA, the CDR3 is TGTGCCACCAGCAGAGCGAAGGGTTTAAGCGGCGATGAGCAGTTCTTC.

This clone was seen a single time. Here the CDR3 DNA reads TGTGCCAGCAGCCCAGCGGGGGGTAGGACCTACGAGCAGTACTTC. Its translation: CASSPAGGRTYEQYF. The chain is built from TRBV9 and TRBJ2-7; 9 bases line up with TRBD2. The CDR3 runs 15 residues. With V trimmed by 4 bases and J by 2 bases, 7 bases remained unmatched. Germline V gene sequence: CDR1 SGDLS, CDR2 YYNGEE.

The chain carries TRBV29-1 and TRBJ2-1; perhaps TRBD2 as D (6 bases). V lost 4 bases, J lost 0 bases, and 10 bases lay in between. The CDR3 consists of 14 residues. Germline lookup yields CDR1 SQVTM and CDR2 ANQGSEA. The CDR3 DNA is TGCAGCGTTGGCGGGACGAGCTCCTACAATGAGCAGTTCTTC. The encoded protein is CSVGGTSSYNEQFF.

CDR3 sequence reads: CASSFSWQAPGGNQPQHF. CDR3 sequence (DNA): TGTGCCAGCAGCTTTTCGTGGCAGGCCCCCGGTGGCAATCAGCCCCAGCATTTT. The chain employs TRBV5-4 and TRBJ1-5; no clear D. Trimming left V 2 bases short and J 2 bases short, with 20 bases between. Germline V gene lookup returns CDR1 SGHNT and CDR2 YYREEE (reference sequence). The CDR3 is made up of 18 amino acids.

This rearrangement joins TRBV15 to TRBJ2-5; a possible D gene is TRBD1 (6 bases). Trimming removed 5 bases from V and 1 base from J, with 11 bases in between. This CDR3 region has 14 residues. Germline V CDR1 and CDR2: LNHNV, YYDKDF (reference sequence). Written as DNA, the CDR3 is TGTGCCACCAGCGGCGGACAGCCCCAAGAGACCCAGTACTTC. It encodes CATSGGQPQETQYF.

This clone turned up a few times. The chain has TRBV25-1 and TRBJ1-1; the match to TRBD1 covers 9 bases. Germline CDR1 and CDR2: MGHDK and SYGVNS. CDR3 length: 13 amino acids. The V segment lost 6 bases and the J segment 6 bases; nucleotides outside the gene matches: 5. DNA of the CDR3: TGTGCCAGCAGAGGACAGGGGTGGGCTGAAGCTTTCTTT. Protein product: CASRGQGWAEAFF.

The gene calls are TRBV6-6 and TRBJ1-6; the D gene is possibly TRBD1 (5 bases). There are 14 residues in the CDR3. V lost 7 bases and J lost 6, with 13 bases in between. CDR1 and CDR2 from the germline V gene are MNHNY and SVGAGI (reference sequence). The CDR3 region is CASTPRGGNSPLHF. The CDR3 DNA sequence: TGTGCCAGCACCCCGCGGGGGGGTAATTCACCCCTCCACTTT.

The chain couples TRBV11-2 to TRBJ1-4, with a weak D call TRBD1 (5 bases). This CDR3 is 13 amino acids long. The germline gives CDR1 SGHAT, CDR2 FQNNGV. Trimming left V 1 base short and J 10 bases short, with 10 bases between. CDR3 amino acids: CASSLGQLGKLFF. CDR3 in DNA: TGTGCCAGCAGCTTAGGACAGCTTGGAAAACTGTTTTTT.

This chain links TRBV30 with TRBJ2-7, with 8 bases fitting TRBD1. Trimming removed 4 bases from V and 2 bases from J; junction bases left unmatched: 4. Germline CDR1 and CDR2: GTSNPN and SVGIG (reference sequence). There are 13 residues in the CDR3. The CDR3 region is CAWMIQGAYEQYF. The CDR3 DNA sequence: TGTGCCTGGATGATACAGGGGGCCTACGAGCAGTACTTC.

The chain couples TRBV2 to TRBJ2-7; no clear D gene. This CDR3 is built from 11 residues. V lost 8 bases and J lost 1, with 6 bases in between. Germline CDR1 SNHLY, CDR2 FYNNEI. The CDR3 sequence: CASPGSYEQYF. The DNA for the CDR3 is TGTGCCAGCCCAGGATCCTACGAGCAGTACTTC. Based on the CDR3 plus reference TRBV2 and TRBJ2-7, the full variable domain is EPEVTQTPSHQVTQMGQEVILRCVPISNHLYFYWYRQILGQKVEFLVSFYNNEISEKSEIFDDQFSVERPDGSNFTLKIRSTKLEDSAMYFCASPGSYEQYFGPGTRLTVT.

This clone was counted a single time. CDR3 in DNA: TGTGCCAGCAGCTTAACTAGCGGGGGCCAAGAGACCCAGTACTTC. This codes for CASSLTSGGQETQYF. This rearrangement joins TRBV5-4 to TRBJ2-5; 11 bases align to TRBD2. The CDR3 has 15 residues. The germline gives CDR1 SGHNT, CDR2 YYREEE (reference sequence). With V trimmed by 2 bases and J by 1 base, 1 base remained unmatched.

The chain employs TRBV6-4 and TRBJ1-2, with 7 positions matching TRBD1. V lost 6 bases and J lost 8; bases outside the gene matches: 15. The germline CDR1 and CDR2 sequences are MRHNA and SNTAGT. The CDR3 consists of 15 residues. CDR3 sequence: CASSPFWDSHDGYTF. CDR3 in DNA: TGTGCCAGCAGCCCTTTTTGGGACAGCCATGACGGCTACACCTTC.

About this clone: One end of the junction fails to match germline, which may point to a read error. CDR3 sequence: CASSLEAGVRGYTF. The CDR3 DNA sequence: TGTGCCAGCAGTTTAGAAGCGGGGGTTCGGGGCTACACCTTC. This chain uses TRBV11-2 with TRBJ1-2; possible D gene TRBD1, 5 bases. CDR3 length equals 14 residues. Germline CDR1 and CDR2: SGHAT and FQNNGV.

CDR3 DNA: TGTGCCAGCAGCGCGGCGCGGGGCGGCTATGGCTACACCTTC. This gives the protein CASSAARGGYGYTF. The rearrangement joins TRBV5-4 to TRBJ1-2, with D possibly TRBD1 on 5 matching bases. This CDR3 is 14 amino acids long. V was trimmed by 4 bases and J by 4 bases, leaving 14 bases between them. Germline V gene lookup returns CDR1 SGHNT and CDR2 YYREEE (reference sequence). The entire variable domain, with the rest obtained from reference TRBV5-4 and TRBJ1-2, is as follows: ETGVTQSPTHLIKTRGQQVTLRCSSQSGHNTVSWYQQALGQGPQFIFQYYREEENGRGNFPPRFSGLQFPNYSSELNVNALELDDSALYLCASSAARGGYGYTFGSGTRLTVV.

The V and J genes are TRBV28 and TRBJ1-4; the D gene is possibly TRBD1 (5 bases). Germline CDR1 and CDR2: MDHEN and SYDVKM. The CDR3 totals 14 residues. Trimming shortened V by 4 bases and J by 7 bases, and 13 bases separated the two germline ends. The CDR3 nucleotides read TGTGCCAGCAGTTCCCCCGGGCAGGGTGAAAAACTGTTTTTT. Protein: CASSSPGQGEKLFF.

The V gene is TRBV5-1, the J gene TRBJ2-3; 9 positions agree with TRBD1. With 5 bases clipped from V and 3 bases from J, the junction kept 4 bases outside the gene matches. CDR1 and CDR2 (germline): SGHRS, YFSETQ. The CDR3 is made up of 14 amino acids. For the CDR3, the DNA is TGCGCCAGCAGAAGACAGGGGGTGACAGATACGCAGTATTTT. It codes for CASRRQGVTDTQYF.

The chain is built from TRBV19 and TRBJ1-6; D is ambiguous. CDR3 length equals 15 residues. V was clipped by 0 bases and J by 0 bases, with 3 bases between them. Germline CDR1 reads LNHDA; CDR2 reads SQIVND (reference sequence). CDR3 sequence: CASSIESSYNSPLHF. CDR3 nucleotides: TGTGCCAGTAGTATAGAGAGCTCCTATAATTCACCCCTCCACTTT.

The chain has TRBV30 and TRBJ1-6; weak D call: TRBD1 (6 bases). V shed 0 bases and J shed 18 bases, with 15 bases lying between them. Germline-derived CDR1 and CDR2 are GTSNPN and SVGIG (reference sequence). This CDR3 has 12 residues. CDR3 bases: TGTGCCTGGAGTGTACGGGGTACAGGGCACCACTTT. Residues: CAWSVRGTGHHF.

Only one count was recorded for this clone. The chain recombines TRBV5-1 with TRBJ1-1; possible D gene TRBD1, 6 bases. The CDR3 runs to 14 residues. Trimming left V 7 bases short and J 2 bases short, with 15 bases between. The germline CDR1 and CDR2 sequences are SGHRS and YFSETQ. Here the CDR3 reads CASFPLDSNTEAFF. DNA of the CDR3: TGCGCCAGCTTCCCCCTGGACAGTAACACTGAAGCTTTCTTT.

CDR3 loop: CASSAQSGDTQYF. The CDR3 DNA is TGCGCCAGCAGCGCACAGTCGGGGGATACGCAGTATTTT. V and J are TRBV5-1 and TRBJ2-3; a possible D gene is TRBD2 (5 bases). The CDR3 contains 13 residues. Looked up from germline, CDR1 is SGHRS and CDR2 is YFSETQ. V dropped 4 bases and J dropped 6 bases, with 12 bases sitting between them.

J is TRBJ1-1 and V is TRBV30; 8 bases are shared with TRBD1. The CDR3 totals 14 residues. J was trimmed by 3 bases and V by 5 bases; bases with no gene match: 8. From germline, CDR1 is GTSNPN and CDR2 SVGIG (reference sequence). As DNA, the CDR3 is TGTGCCTGGGGGCCAGGGGGCTCGGACACTGAAGCTTTCTTT. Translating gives CAWGPGGSDTEAFF.

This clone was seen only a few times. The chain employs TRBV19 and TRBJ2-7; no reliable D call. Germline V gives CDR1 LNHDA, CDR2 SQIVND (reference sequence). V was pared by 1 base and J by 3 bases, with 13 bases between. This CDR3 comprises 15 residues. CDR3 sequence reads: CASSIGPTPNYEQYF. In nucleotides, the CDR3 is TGTGCCAGTAGTATAGGTCCCACACCAAACTACGAGCAGTACTTC.